The T cell receptor beta chain described here comes from a study of a mutant IDH1 vaccine in newly diagnosed glioma. In the study overall: Treated patients, averaging around 40 years, were around 62% male and about 38% female.

A word on this clone: What it binds is unknown.

The sample's time point: week 47, end of study. In every dose of vaccine, 300 ug of mutant IDH1 20-mer peptide was given alongside topical imiquimod. Germline V gene lookup returns CDR1 SNHLY and CDR2 FYNNEI. V lost 5 bases and J lost 13; bases outside the gene matches: 12. The CDR3 is made up of 14 amino acids. The protocol was immunoSEQ multiplex PCR, while the TCRdb copy is restricted to in-frame clones and leaves out a portion. The sample carries more than 30,000 clones, about 86% recorded once. J is TRBJ2-1 and V is TRBV2; 9 bases are a match to TRBD2. Sequenced material: PBMCs, taken from a glioma patient whose treatment included an IDH1 peptide vaccine. This clonotype originated in a man aged 25 to 40 with glioma. The CDR3 sequence: CASSFRLAETGQFF. CDR3 DNA: TGTGCCAGCAGTTTTAGACTAGCGGAAACGGGCCAGTTCTTC.